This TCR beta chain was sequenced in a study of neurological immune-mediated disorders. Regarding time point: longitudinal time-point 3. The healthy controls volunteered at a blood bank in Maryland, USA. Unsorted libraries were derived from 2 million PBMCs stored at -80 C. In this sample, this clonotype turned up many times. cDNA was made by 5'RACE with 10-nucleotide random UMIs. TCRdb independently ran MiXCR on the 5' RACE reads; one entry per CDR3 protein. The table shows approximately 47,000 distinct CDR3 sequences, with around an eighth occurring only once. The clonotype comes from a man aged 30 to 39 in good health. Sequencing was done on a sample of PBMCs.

The CDR3 DNA reads as TGTGCCAGCAGCTGGGACAGATATAGCAATCAGCCCCAGCATTTT. Translation: CASSWDRYSNQPQHF. The chain has TRBV12-3 or TRBV12-4 and TRBJ1-5; the match to TRBD1 covers 7 bases. The CDR3 extends over 15 amino acids. Germline trimming cut 6 bases from V and 0 bases from J; bases unmatched to any gene: 5.